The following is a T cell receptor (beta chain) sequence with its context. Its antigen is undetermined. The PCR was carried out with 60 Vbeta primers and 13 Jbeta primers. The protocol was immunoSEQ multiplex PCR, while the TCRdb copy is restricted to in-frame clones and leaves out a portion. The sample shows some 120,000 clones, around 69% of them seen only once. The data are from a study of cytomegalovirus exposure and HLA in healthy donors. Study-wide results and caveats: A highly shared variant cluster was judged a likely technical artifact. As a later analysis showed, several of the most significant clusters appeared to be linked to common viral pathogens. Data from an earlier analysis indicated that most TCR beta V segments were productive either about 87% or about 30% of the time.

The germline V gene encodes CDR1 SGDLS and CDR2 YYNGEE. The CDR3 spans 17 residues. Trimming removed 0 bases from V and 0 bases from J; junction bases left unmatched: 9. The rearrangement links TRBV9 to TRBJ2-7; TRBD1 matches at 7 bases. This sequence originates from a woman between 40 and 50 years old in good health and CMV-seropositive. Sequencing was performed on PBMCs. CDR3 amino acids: CASSVGIGTAFSYEQYF. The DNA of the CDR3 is TGTGCCAGCAGCGTAGGGATAGGGACAGCATTCTCCTACGAGCAGTACTTC.